The text below deals with one TCR beta chain. This sample is drawn from a study of blood T cell repertoires in COVID-19. Study-wide context: Sources were T cells, B-cell-depleted T cells, or PBMCs; the material itself was cDNA or gDNA.

Measured with immunoSEQ multiplex PCR; TCRdb has only the in-frame clones, and not every one. Here the sample spans around 43,000 clones, 70% to 80% being singletons. Per the germline V gene, CDR1 is MNHEY and CDR2 is SVGAGI. The V end was cut by 6 bases, the J end by 2 bases, with 9 bases between. There are 13 residues in the CDR3. The TCR comes from a man in his 70s with acute or convalescent COVID-19. Sequenced material: peripheral blood. V gene TRBV6-5 combines with J gene TRBJ2-3; D is ambiguous. CDR3 bases: TGTGCCAGCAGACGGTCCTTCACAGATACGCAGTATTTT. It codes for CASRRSFTDTQYF.